Shown below are 11 T cell receptor beta chains from a single sample sequenced in a study of control samples from healthy donors and cancer patients. Assay used: immunoSEQ multiplex PCR; TCRdb lists only in-frame clones, some missing. The table includes approximately 210,000 clones, roughly nine tenths detected once. Material: blood. The receptor source for this set is a young man in good health.

The table lists this clone with a count of one. V gene TRBV7-9 combines with J gene TRBJ1-5, with 8 positions matching TRBD1. Per germline, CDR1 SEHNR and CDR2 FQNEAQ (reference sequence). The length of the CDR3 is 15 residues. The junction had 6 bases not matched to a gene; V was cut back by 5 bases and J by 3 bases. CDR3 in amino acids: CASSRGQGANQPQHF. CDR3 nucleotides: TGTGCCAGCAGCCGTGGACAGGGCGCCAATCAGCCCCAGCATTTT.

The rearrangement links TRBV25-1 to TRBJ1-2; D is ambiguous. With 5 bases removed from V and 4 bases from J, the gap between germline ends came to 17 bases. This CDR3 spans 15 amino acids. Germline CDR1 and CDR2: MGHDK and SYGVNS. The CDR3 spells CASSFGGSAGYGYTF. The DNA for the CDR3 is TGTGCCAGCAGTTTCGGAGGGTCTGCAGGCTATGGCTACACCTTC.

The CDR3 nucleotides read TGTGCCAGTAGTGCCTACAGGGCAACTAATGAAAAACTGTTTTTT. This translates into CASSAYRATNEKLFF. The chain joins TRBV19 to TRBJ1-4, with TRBD1 as a possible D gene (6 bases). In germline, CDR1 is LNHDA, CDR2 SQIVND (reference sequence). V was trimmed by 5 bases and J by 0 bases, leaving 10 bases between them. This CDR3 contains 15 residues. Full variable domain (rest looked up from reference TRBV19 and TRBJ1-4): DGGITQSPKYLFRKEGQNVTLSCEQNLNHDAMYWYRQDPGQGLRLIYYSQIVNDFQKGDIAEGYSVSREKKESFPLTVTSAQKNPTAFYLCASSAYRATNEKLFFGSGTQLSVL.

The chain is built from TRBV3-1 (or the pseudogene TRBV3-2) and TRBJ1-5; 12 bases match TRBD1. The J segment lost 3 bases and the V segment lost 6 bases, leaving 3 bases of the junction unmatched. Germline CDR1 and CDR2: LGHDT and YNNKEL (reference sequence). The CDR3 is 15 amino acids. CDR3 amino acids: CASRGTGGPNQPQHF. As DNA, the CDR3 is TGTGCCAGCAGAGGGACAGGGGGCCCCAATCAGCCCCAGCATTTT.

The chain is built from TRBV7-3 and TRBJ2-3, with 8 bases fitting TRBD2. There are 17 residues in the CDR3. V lost 5 bases, J lost 3 bases, and 13 bases stayed unmatched. Germline V gene sequence: CDR1 SGHTA, CDR2 FQGTGA. The CDR3 sequence is CASSPHGGASGTDTQYF. The DNA of the CDR3 is TGTGCCAGCAGCCCCCACGGGGGGGCGAGTGGTACAGATACGCAGTATTTT.

The chain combines TRBV3-1 (or the pseudogene TRBV3-2) with TRBJ2-7; 9 bases are shared with TRBD1. CDR1 is LGHDT and CDR2 is YNNKEL in the germline V gene (reference sequence). The CDR3 is made up of 13 amino acids. With 5 bases clipped from V and 7 bases from J, the junction kept 6 bases outside the gene matches. The CDR3 is CASSNRGPREQYF. The CDR3 DNA reads as TGTGCCAGCAGCAACAGGGGGCCGAGGGAGCAGTACTTC.

V and J are TRBV27 and TRBJ2-7, with D unresolved. V was pared by 5 bases and J by 3 bases, with 14 bases between. CDR3 length equals 14 residues. Germline V lookup: CDR1 MNHEY, CDR2 SMNVEV (reference sequence). The CDR3 DNA is TGTGCCAGCAGTAACTACCTAGGCTTCTACGAGCAGTACTTC. It encodes CASSNYLGFYEQYF.

This clone has a single count. This sequence joins TRBV18 and TRBJ2-3; TRBD2 matches 8 bases. V lost 0 bases to trimming and J lost 6 bases; unmatched junction nucleotides: 2. Germline V gene sequence: CDR1 KGHSH, CDR2 LQKENI. The CDR3 is 14 amino acids. The CDR3 here is CASSPPTSVDTQYF. The CDR3 coding sequence is TGTGCCAGCTCACCACCGACTAGCGTGGATACGCAGTATTTT.

The table lists this clone with a few counts. The chain employs TRBV9 and TRBJ2-2; D is unresolved. Germline V gene data show CDR1 as SGDLS and CDR2 as YYNGEE. The CDR3 totals 16 residues. Trimming left V 3 bases short and J 5 bases short, with 17 bases between. This CDR3 reads CASSEDSTTLTGELFF. CDR3 DNA sequence: TGTGCCAGCAGCGAAGACTCCACCACTTTAACCGGGGAGCTGTTTTTT.

The chain is built from TRBV19 and TRBJ2-7; D is possibly TRBD1 (5 bases). The germline CDR1 and CDR2 sequences are LNHDA and SQIVND (reference sequence). CDR3 length: 15 residues. Trimming left V 3 bases short and J 2 bases short, with 14 bases between. In DNA, the CDR3 is TGTGCCAGTAGTATGAGAACAGGTACTACCTACGAGCAGTACTTC. Translated: CASSMRTGTTYEQYF.

The CDR3 coding sequence is TGTGCCAGTAGTCCAGGAGGGGAGATTGTTGGCTACACCTTC. Translated, it gives CASSPGGEIVGYTF. This chain uses TRBV19 with TRBJ1-2, with TRBD1 as a possible D gene (5 bases). V shed 5 bases and J shed 7 bases, with 17 bases lying between them. Germline V gene lookup returns CDR1 LNHDA and CDR2 SQIVND (reference sequence). The CDR3 extends over 14 amino acids.